The 6 T cell receptor beta chains below all came from one sample that was sequenced in a study of T cells in Graves' hyperthyroidism and ophthalmopathy. The investigators amplified TCR beta CDR3 regions from RNA transcripts. The HTBI primer set was used in a first-round RT-PCR of the TCR CDR3. TCRdb reprocessed the multiplex PCR reads with MiXCR, giving one entry per CDR3 protein. Here the sample spans roughly 290,000 distinct CDR3 sequences, less than 15% being singletons. The sequenced material came from blood. These receptor sequences come from a woman in her thirties with Graves' hyperthyroidism that later progressed to Graves' ophthalmopathy.

This clonotype was detected ten times or more. The J gene is TRBJ2-7, the V gene TRBV5-6; tentative D call: TRBD2 (5 bases). This CDR3 region has 14 residues. Germline V gene sequence: CDR1 SGHDT, CDR2 YYEEEE. Trimming cost V 0 bases and J 5 bases, with 12 bases left between them. This chain's CDR3 is CASSLGGSLHEQYF. The CDR3 bases are TGTGCCAGCAGCTTGGGAGGGTCCCTCCACGAGCAGTACTTC.

The genes are TRBV4-1 and TRBJ2-1; D is undetermined. The CDR3 is 15 residues long. The germline V and J ends were trimmed by 0 bases and 2 bases, with 8 bases remaining between them. Germline CDR1 MGHRA, CDR2 YSYEKL. CDR3 nucleotide sequence: TGCGCCAGCAGCCAAGAGGAAGGAACCTACAATGAGCAGTTCTTC. Amino acids: CASSQEEGTYNEQFF.

V is TRBV6-2 or TRBV6-3 and J is TRBJ2-7, with D perhaps TRBD2 (6 bases). The CDR3 runs to 14 residues. CDR1 is MNHEY, CDR2 SVGEGT, per germline. Trimming cost V 4 bases and J 4 bases, with 14 bases left between them. The CDR3 is CASSSTRLPYEQYF. CDR3 sequence (DNA): TGTGCCAGCAGTTCGACTAGACTACCGTACGAGCAGTACTTC.

This clonotype came up many times. The V call is TRBV6-5, the J call TRBJ2-7; no definite D call. V shed 0 bases and J shed 5 bases, with 8 bases lying between them. CDR3 length: 13 residues. CDR1 is MNHEY and CDR2 is SVGAGI in the germline V gene. The CDR3 spells CASSYSQVNEQYF. CDR3 nucleotides: TGTGCCAGCAGTTACTCGCAAGTCAACGAGCAGTACTTC.

This clonotype was observed at least ten times. CDR3 in DNA: TGTGCCAGCAGCTTTCAGGTGGGAGGAATCGAGCAGTACTTC. Protein product: CASSFQVGGIEQYF. The chain joins TRBV11-2 to TRBJ2-7; a possible D gene is TRBD2 (6 bases). V was trimmed by 3 bases and J by 6 bases, leaving 15 bases between them. The CDR3 runs to 14 residues. In germline, CDR1 is SGHAT, CDR2 FQNNGV.

Comment on this clonotype: The conserved phenylalanine or tryptophan normally closing the CDR3 is absent here, so this likely arose from a read error. CDR3 in DNA: TGCGCCAGCAGCCAAGTAGGGGCAGGACTCTACGAGCAGTACCTC. It encodes CASSQVGAGLYEQYL. The V and J genes are TRBV4-1 and TRBJ2-7; D could derive from TRBD1 or TRBD2 (5 bases each). Trimming pared 1 base from V and 3 bases from J, leaving 13 bases between. Germline CDR1 and CDR2: MGHRA and YSYEKL. The CDR3 covers 15 residues.